These 27 T cell receptor beta chains originate from one sample sequenced in a study of shared clonotypes between healthy human individuals. The repertoire was sequenced with immunoSEQ multiplex PCR; TCRdb's copy has only in-frame clones and lacks some. Found here are 2,100,000 or so clones, approximately 95% of them singletons; the top ten hold approximately 0.13%. Input material: naive CD4+ T cells sorted from blood. This sample's subset: CD45RA+ positively selected. These receptor sequences come from a man aged 18 to 35 in good health.

The J gene is TRBJ2-2, the V gene TRBV11-2; 8 bases agree with TRBD2. The trim removed 0 bases at V and 7 bases at J, leaving 4 bases unmatched. CDR3 size: 15 residues. Germline CDR1 SGHAT, CDR2 FQNNGV. DNA of the CDR3: TGTGCCAGCAGCTTAGAAGGAGCGGGAGTCGGGGAGCTGTTTTTT. Translation: CASSLEGAGVGELFF.

The chain joins TRBV6-1 to TRBJ1-5; weak D call: TRBD1 (5 bases). This CDR3 contains 13 residues. Per the germline V gene, CDR1 is MNHNS and CDR2 is SASEGT. V was shortened by 7 bases and J by 3 bases, with 10 bases between the two germline ends. The DNA of the CDR3 is TGTGCCAGCACCGTAGGGGACAATCAGCCCCAGCATTTT. The encoded protein is CASTVGDNQPQHF.

Turning to this clone: At one of its ends the junction is not consistent with the germline gene, which may arise from a read error. The V gene is TRBV7-7, the J gene TRBJ2-5; 8 bases are shared with TRBD1. This CDR3 region has 16 residues. Germline V gives CDR1 SSHAT, CDR2 FNYEAQ (reference sequence). The CDR3 sequence is CASSLGLSGGAETQYF. The CDR3 nucleotides read TGTGCTAGCAGCTTAGGGTTATCAGGGGGCGCAGAGACCCAGTACTTC.

The chain joins TRBV30 to TRBJ2-7; unclear D gene. CDR3 length equals 14 residues. V was shortened by 4 bases and J by 0 bases, with 13 bases between the two germline ends. Per the germline V gene, CDR1 is GTSNPN and CDR2 is SVGIG (reference sequence). The CDR3 DNA reads as TGTGCCTGGACGAAGAAGACGAGCTCCTACGAGCAGTACTTC. This sequence encodes CAWTKKTSSYEQYF.

The chain couples TRBV7-2 to TRBJ2-5; no reliable D call. V gave up 5 bases and J gave up 1 base, with 11 bases separating them. This CDR3 is 14 amino acids long. Germline assignment: CDR1 SGHTA and CDR2 FQGNSA. CDR3 in amino acids: CASSRRRAQETQYF. Here the CDR3 DNA reads TGTGCCAGCAGCCGTAGGAGAGCCCAAGAGACCCAGTACTTC.

The chain couples TRBV4-3 to TRBJ2-3, with 13 bases aligning to TRBD2. V shed 5 bases and J 0 bases; nucleotides not matched to a gene: 8. The CDR3 sequence is 18 residues long. Germline CDR1 is LGHNA and CDR2 is YSLEER. The CDR3 region has the DNA TGCGCCAGCAGCTCTGGACTAGCGGGAGTCCCTAGCACAGATACGCAGTATTTT. Protein product: CASSSGLAGVPSTDTQYF.

The chain links TRBV4-3 to TRBJ1-5; no definite D call. Germline assignment: CDR1 LGHNA and CDR2 YSLEER. V was trimmed by 2 bases and J by 7 bases, leaving 15 bases between them. This CDR3 is 15 amino acids long. CDR3 protein: CASSQTRQGGQPQHF. CDR3 nucleotides: TGCGCCAGCAGCCAAACCAGACAAGGCGGCCAGCCCCAGCATTTT.

The chain combines TRBV19 with TRBJ1-1, with D possibly being TRBD1 (5 bases). CDR3 length: 14 amino acids. Trimming pared 1 base from V and 10 bases from J, leaving 16 bases between. Per the germline V gene, CDR1 is LNHDA and CDR2 is SQIVND (reference sequence). CDR3 region: CASSIGVLPGRAFF. The CDR3 DNA sequence: TGTGCCAGTAGTATAGGGGTTCTCCCAGGGCGAGCTTTCTTT. The full variable domain, its missing parts supplied by reference TRBV19 and TRBJ1-1, is DGGITQSPKYLFRKEGQNVTLSCEQNLNHDAMYWYRQDPGQGLRLIYYSQIVNDFQKGDIAEGYSVSREKKESFPLTVTSAQKNPTAFYLCASSIGVLPGRAFFGQGTRLTVV.

V usage is TRBV25-1 and J usage is TRBJ1-1; D remains unclear. There are 15 residues in the CDR3. Germline CDR1 is MGHDK and CDR2 is SYGVNS. V shed 1 base and J shed 4 bases, with 13 bases lying between them. The CDR3, as DNA: TGTGCCAGCAGTGAATCACGGACCTGGGGCACTGAAGCTTTCTTT. Amino acid sequence: CASSESRTWGTEAFF.

The chain carries TRBV9 and TRBJ2-3; TRBD2 agrees at 13 bases. Germline loops: CDR1 SGDLS, CDR2 YYNGEE. Trimming removed 4 bases from V and 4 bases from J; junction bases left unmatched: 6. CDR3 length: 16 amino acids. CDR3 sequence reads: CASSLGTSGIPDTQYF. CDR3 DNA: TGTGCCAGCAGCCTCGGGACTAGCGGGATCCCAGATACGCAGTATTTT.

The V gene is TRBV7-2, the J gene TRBJ2-7; D not resolved. Deletions cut 2 bases from V and 6 bases from J, with 11 bases between. Germline CDR1 SGHTA, CDR2 FQGNSA. This CDR3 spans 13 amino acids. DNA of the CDR3: TGTGCCAGCAGCTTACCACAGATCAGCGAGCAGTACTTC. Its protein is CASSLPQISEQYF.

The chain joins TRBV5-4 to TRBJ1-4; D gene unclear. The V end was cut by 4 bases, the J end by 2 bases, with 12 bases between. CDR1 is SGHNT, CDR2 YYREEE, per germline (reference sequence). This CDR3 is 15 amino acids long. The CDR3 DNA reads as TGTGCCAGCAGCCCGGGCAGCACGACTAATGAAAAACTGTTTTTT. As protein: CASSPGSTTNEKLFF.

This sequence joins TRBV6-5 and TRBJ2-3; D is uncertain. The V gene's germline CDR1 is MNHEY and CDR2 SVGAGI. The V and J ends lost 6 bases and 2 bases respectively, with 3 bases between them. The CDR3 runs 11 residues. DNA of the CDR3: TGTGCCAGCAGCCTCACAGATACGCAGTATTTT. Translation gives CASSLTDTQYF.

The chain carries TRBV5-4 and TRBJ2-5, with 8 bases identical to TRBD2. V gave up 3 bases and J gave up 5 bases; unmatched junction bases: 6. Germline V lookup: CDR1 SGHNT, CDR2 YYREEE (reference sequence). The CDR3 totals 14 residues. This CDR3 is CASSSSGGGETQYF. CDR3 DNA: TGTGCCAGCAGCTCCAGCGGGGGAGGGGAGACCCAGTACTTC.

This chain links TRBV11-2 with TRBJ1-3; 7 nucleotides match TRBD1. Germline CDR1 SGHAT, CDR2 FQNNGV. This CDR3 region has 16 residues. With 5 bases clipped from V and 0 bases from J, the junction kept 7 bases outside the gene matches. In DNA form, the CDR3 reads TGTGCCAGCAGCCCGGGACAGAAAAGCTCTGGAAACACCATATATTTT. This gives the protein CASSPGQKSSGNTIYF.

V gene TRBV28 combines with J gene TRBJ1-3; D might be TRBD1 (6 bases). This CDR3 spans 17 amino acids. Deletions cut 2 bases from V and 3 bases from J, with 17 bases between. The germline gives CDR1 MDHEN, CDR2 SYDVKM. CDR3 in amino acids: CASSLGAGVLSGNTIYF. DNA of the CDR3: TGTGCCAGCAGTTTAGGGGCAGGGGTCTTAAGTGGAAACACCATATATTTT. The full variable domain, in which reference TRBV28 and TRBJ1-3 provide the parts outside the CDR3, is DVKVTQSSRYLVKRTGEKVFLECVQDMDHENMFWYRQDPGLGLRLIYFSYDVKMKEKGDIPEGYSVSREKKERFSLILESASTNQTSMYLCASSLGAGVLSGNTIYFGEGSWLTVV.

This rearrangement joins TRBV6-1 to TRBJ1-3, with a possible D match to TRBD1 (5 bases). CDR3 size: 17 residues. V lost 3 bases and J 2 bases, leaving 17 bases between the germline ends. Germline V gives CDR1 MNHNS, CDR2 SASEGT. CDR3 nucleotide sequence: TGTGCCAGCAGTGACCAGGGCCCCAGAGGAACTGGAAACACCATATATTTT. Amino acids: CASSDQGPRGTGNTIYF.

This clone showed up just once. This chain connects TRBV10-3 to TRBJ2-7, with 8 bases fitting TRBD1. Trimming took 5 bases from V and 2 from J; bases not matched to a gene: 5. The CDR3 loop spans 14 amino acids. Germline CDR1 and CDR2: ENHRY and SYGVKD. Here the CDR3 reads CAISRTGTTYEQYF. The DNA for the CDR3 is TGTGCCATCAGTCGGACAGGGACCACCTACGAGCAGTACTTC.

The V call is TRBV10-3, the J call TRBJ2-7, with D perhaps TRBD2 (5 bases). Per germline, CDR1 ENHRY and CDR2 SYGVKD. V dropped 7 bases and J dropped 0 bases, with 13 bases sitting between them. This CDR3 has 14 residues. CDR3 protein: CAITGSGLSYEQYF. The CDR3 region has the DNA TGTGCCATCACTGGCAGCGGCCTCTCCTACGAGCAGTACTTC.

The chain combines TRBV4-2 with TRBJ2-7; 8 bases are a match to TRBD1. The germline V gene has CDR1 LGHNA and CDR2 YNFKEQ. After removal of 4 bases from V and 5 bases from J, the junction contained 4 bases not matched to a gene. The length of the CDR3 is 13 residues. CDR3 amino acids: CASSRTGNDEQYF. In nucleotides, the CDR3 is TGTGCCAGCAGCCGGACAGGGAACGACGAGCAGTACTTC.

This clone was seen only once. The chain employs TRBV4-1 and TRBJ2-5, with 12 bases lining up with TRBD2. V was pared by 0 bases and J by 3 bases, with 5 bases of the junction left unmatched. The CDR3 is 17 residues long. CDR1 and CDR2 from the germline V gene are MGHRA and YSYEKL. CDR3 in amino acids: CASSQDMTSGSKETQYF. The CDR3 DNA is TGCGCCAGCAGCCAAGATATGACTAGCGGGAGCAAAGAGACCCAGTACTTC.

As DNA, the CDR3 is TGTGCCAGCAGGAGGGGACAGACTAATTCACCCCTCCACTTT. Amino acid sequence: CASRRGQTNSPLHF. This rearrangement joins TRBV6-5 to TRBJ1-6; TRBD1 aligns across 7 bases. This CDR3 has 14 amino acids. V was pared by 6 bases and J by 6 bases, with 5 bases of the junction left unmatched. Looked up from germline, CDR1 is MNHEY and CDR2 is SVGAGI.

This rearrangement joins TRBV30 to TRBJ2-2; 14 nucleotides agree with TRBD2. Trimming at V came to 7 bases and at J to 6 bases, leaving 7 bases not matched to a gene. The germline V gene encodes CDR1 GTSNPN and CDR2 SVGIG (reference sequence). The CDR3 spans 15 residues. CDR3: CALTSGGDVAGELFF. CDR3 sequence (DNA): TGTGCCTTGACTAGCGGGGGGGATGTCGCCGGGGAGCTGTTTTTT.

V usage is TRBV14 and J usage is TRBJ2-1, with 10 bases that match TRBD1. CDR3 length: 18 amino acids. CDR1 is SGHDN, CDR2 FVKESK, per germline. The V segment lost 4 bases and the J segment 2 bases; nucleotides outside the gene matches: 11. For the CDR3, the DNA is TGTGCCAGCAGCCTCCCGGGACAGGGGTATGACCCCTACAATGAGCAGTTCTTC. This translates into CASSLPGQGYDPYNEQFF.

V is TRBV19 and J is TRBJ1-5; 9 nucleotides match TRBD1. This CDR3 comprises 16 residues. V shed 10 bases and J 0 bases; nucleotides not matched to a gene: 10. CDR1 is LNHDA, CDR2 SQIVND, per germline (reference sequence). This CDR3 is CATRRGTGYSNQPQHF. CDR3 coding DNA: TGTGCCACTAGGCGCGGGACAGGGTATAGCAATCAGCCCCAGCATTTT.

This rearrangement joins TRBV28 to TRBJ1-5; D perhaps matches TRBD1 (6 bases). V was shortened by 2 bases and J by 0 bases, with 14 bases between the two germline ends. This CDR3 is 17 amino acids long. From germline, CDR1 is MDHEN and CDR2 SYDVKM. The CDR3 loop reads CASSLEGVGYSNQPQHF. Written as DNA, the CDR3 is TGTGCCAGCAGTTTAGAGGGGGTCGGGTATAGCAATCAGCCCCAGCATTTT.

The chain links TRBV28 to TRBJ1-4, with TRBD1 matching over 10 bases. V lost 2 bases, J lost 8 bases, and 5 bases stayed unmatched. The CDR3 consists of 15 residues. The germline CDR1 and CDR2 sequences are MDHEN and SYDVKM. The chain's CDR3 is CASSLRQGAVEKLFF. For the CDR3, the DNA is TGTGCCAGCAGTTTAAGACAGGGGGCGGTAGAAAAACTGTTTTTT.